The sequence of this TCR beta chain was determined in a study of control samples from healthy donors and cancer patients. Germline V lookup: CDR1 SNHLY, CDR2 FYNNEI. This CDR3 spans 15 amino acids. The V end lost 6 bases, the J end lost 7 bases, and 19 bases lay between the germline ends. Assay used: immunoSEQ multiplex PCR; TCRdb lists only in-frame clones, some missing. The repertoire consists of approximately 140,000 clones, with approximately 94% occurring once and the leading ten covering less than 15%. V usage is TRBV2 and J usage is TRBJ1-5; D remains ambiguous. The sequenced sample was blood. The TCR was taken from a middle-aged man in good health. CDR3 sequence reads: CASSVGPGLVQPQHF. In DNA form, the CDR3 reads TGTGCCAGCAGCGTCGGGCCCGGGTTGGTCCAGCCCCAGCATTTT.